The present entry profiles one T cell receptor beta chain with its context. This clonotype was seen only a few times. No cognate antigen has been identified for it. Base quality data are lacking; no much larger clone is found one base away. These data belong to a study of blood T cells in healthy people across ages (dated by TCRdb to the mid-2010s). Broadly, across the study: In model experiments, template switching captured roughly one uniquely barcoded TCR beta cDNA molecule for every two T cells. Using the same blood draw, the study looked at two additional independent replicas of 1 million unique cDNA reads for two donors, one aged 18 to 30 and the other aged 80 or older. To avoid experimental bias, donors of different ages were distributed randomly across sequencing lanes. The donors were split into four age groups: young (average approximately 16 years), middle-aged (around 37), aged (about 56) and long-lived (more than 80). To track age-related changes in TCR beta repertoire diversity, the study relied on deep sequencing normalized with unique cDNA molecular identifiers. Here is what the overall study found, with its caveats: A strong correlation was found between observed TCR beta diversity and the percentage of naive T cells measured by flow cytometry. Compared with the aged group, the long-lived group had more naive CD4+ T cells, fewer expanded clones and increased TCR diversity, suggesting age selection. Estimates of total diversity from one million sequenced T cells were regarded as lower bounds and underestimates. Because donor CMV infection status was unknown, age-related changes in expanded clonotypes were potentially confounded. Bulk unsorted PBMC profiling prevented conclusive comparison of naive and antigen-experienced compartments. Observed TCR beta diversity per million T cells fell roughly linearly with age, and a significant reduction was already apparent by age about 43.

Ends trimmed: V by 6 bases, J by 3 bases; bases unmatched to a gene: 10. CDR1 and CDR2, per the germline V gene, are SNHLY and FYNNEI. The CDR3 sequence holds 15 residues, the cysteine and phenylalanine included. Only the CDR3 part of the read is kept: 45 bases, read in frame from the first base. The library was built by means of 5' RACE. For sequencing, an Illumina HiSeq 2500 was employed. A second PCR of 7 to 11 cycles was run with a J-beta primer mix and a sample-barcoded 5' primer. A unique molecular identifier was introduced onto each TCR beta cDNA molecule by a template-switch 5' adaptor carrying 12 random nucleotides. Each sample yielded at least 2.5 million CDR3-containing paired-end reads. First-strand cDNA synthesis was performed from all RNA using the Mint cDNA synthesis kit, with priming by a TRBC-specific oligonucleotide. Following uracil-DNA glycosylase treatment, all cDNA underwent a first 18-cycle PCR with the universal primers M1SS and BC2_uni_R. On the authors' methods: For normalization, 1 million high-quality reads, each with a distinct molecular identifier, were randomly selected from each sample. Instead of being binned into consensus sequences, reads with shared molecular identifiers were discarded. CDR3 identification, clonotype clustering and error correction used MiTCR with a Q25 quality threshold and the strictest error-elimination algorithm. A nonparametric unseen species model using Euler transformation provided a lower-bound estimate of total TCR beta diversity. The public sequencing data were trimmed at Q25 with fastp and processed into clonotypes with MiXCR by TCRdb, which kept only in-frame beta chains. When rows share a CDR3 protein, they turn into one entry using the most common DNA and genes. The V and J calls were determined by TCRdb, not by the authors. The sample yields approximately 730,000 distinct CDR3 sequences; roughly 50% were counted once. The ten largest account for approximately 40% of the sample.

Donors were around 37 systemically healthy Caucasian individuals from Russia aged roughly 6 to 90 years. Roughly 9 milliliters of peripheral blood were drawn from each donor into EDTA-treated Vacutainer tubes. Ficoll-Paque density-gradient centrifugation was used to isolate PBMCs, with at least 6.5 million per sample. Trizol reagent was used to extract total RNA from the PBMCs, yielding at least 6 micrograms per sample. Naive CD45RAhigh/CD27high T cell percentages were measured by flow cytometry on a PBMC aliquot from every donor. The sequence joins TRBV2 to TRBJ1-1; 7 bases in the middle match TRBD1. Sample: blood. The source of this sequence is a man at least 80 years old in good health. The CDR3 protein is CASRMGQTGDTEAFF. At the DNA level, the sequence is TGTGCCAGCAGGATGGGACAGACGGGAGACACTGAAGCTTTCTTT.